This T cell receptor beta chain was documented in a study of human T cells and chemical hapten exposure (dated by TCRdb to about 2021). Some background on the complete study: For sensitization, 2% DPC in acetone was applied to a 2 cm by 2 cm area of upper inner arm skin. Blood was sampled from patients pre-sensitization (week 0) and at 2, 6 and about 24 weeks after DPC sensitization. Approximately 28 alopecia patients gave blood for TCR sequencing at one to four time points (pre-sensitization, 2, 6 and 24 weeks). Throughout the study period of around 25 weeks, patients also received therapeutic DPC doses to the scalp every week. The libraries were sequenced as a pool, and the TCR yield per sample differed mostly because of small variations in library volumes within the pool. In alopecia patients, the study followed how the peripheral blood TCR repertoire changed in vivo over primary and secondary sensitization to diphenylcyclopropenone (DPC), a hapten. Patch tests used Finn chambers with 0.01% DPC on the upper back, scored after 6 days by International Contact Dermatitis Research Group standards. The patient cohort, mostly female, included alopecia areata with under or over 50% scalp involvement, alopecia totalis and alopecia universalis. The research as a whole found: All patients had alopecia, a presumed autoimmune disease, so their immune response might differ from that of healthy individuals. Patch test score correlated positively with the number of PT1 expanded TCRs, reaching significance at thresholds 8, 16 and 32 but not at 4. After repeated subsampling, the strength of the expansion versus patch-test correlation and the threshold at which it became significant changed. Expanded TCRs formed significantly more large CDR3 similarity clusters than pre-sensitization or healthy control sets, consistent with antigen-driven responses. DPC sensitization did not change how many TCRs were above 1 in 1000 frequency, and no evidence was found of alterations in global repertoire structure.

Library construction relied on RACE. Sequencing was performed on a NextSeq 500. Library preparation attached unique molecular identifiers to individual cDNA molecules for quantitative, reproducible TCR counting. Both TCR alpha and TCR beta chains were sequenced from each blood RNA sample. Regarding the original processing steps: The median number of TCRs per sample was 85,000 to 100,000, ranging from about 23,224 to 750,000. The Decombinator software suite was used to annotate the V, J and CDR3 of the TCR reads. For PS versus PT1 abundance plots, all samples were subsampled to the same number of TCRs (28,000). TCRs were defined as expanded if absent before sensitization and observed at least eight times at the 2-week time point. Using fastp trimming at Q25 and MiXCR clonotype assembly, TCRdb reanalyzed the public sequencing data and kept in-frame beta chains. Each CDR3 protein gets just one entry, which takes the most common genes and DNA from the rows behind it. It is TCRdb's table, rather than the study itself, that gives the V and J calls and clone size. Across this sample there are a few hundred thousand distinct CDR3 sequences, with nearly 6.5% seen only once. Clones ranked in the top ten supply around 6.1% of the sample.

The time point label for this specimen denotes: patch test 2, 6 weeks after DPC sensitization. The treatment or condition label on this specimen signifies: therapeutic diphenylcyclopropenone sensitization with weekly scalp DPC. Blood at each patch-test visit was drawn before the patch test was applied. Patients were eligible if aged 18 to 70, diagnosed with alopecia and judged suitable for DPC therapy, and pregnant patients were excluded. Total RNA was isolated from unfractionated whole blood collected in Tempus Blood RNA tubes. V is reduced by 5 bases and J by 5 bases, leaving a spacing of 15 bases between them. CDR1 and CDR2 were assigned from the germline V gene as MGHDK and SYGVNS. Inclusive of the bounding cysteine and phenylalanine, the CDR3 is 14 residues long. Only the CDR3 DNA is retained, 42 bases long and in frame from the first base. This clonotype was recorded at least ten times. Its antigen specificity is not known. No base qualities exist here, and no much larger clone lies one base off it.

This clonotype was sampled from a woman aged 18-30 years with alopecia areata. Some clones in this sample may be carry-over from other donors' samples. The sequenced sample was whole blood, obtained in connection with sensitization to the hapten diphenylcyclopropenone (DPC). This receptor chain uses TRBV25-1 and TRBJ2-5; the D gene is possibly TRBD1, with 6 bases matching. The encoded CDR3 is CASSPQQGSETQYF. The nucleotides read TGTGCCAGCAGTCCTCAACAGGGTAGCGAGACCCAGTACTTC.